The subject of this entry is one TCR beta chain. This record belongs to a study of blood T cells in healthy people across ages. V lost 0 bases and J lost 8, with 20 bases in between. The germline CDR1 and CDR2 sequences are MNHEY and SVGAGI. CDR3 length equals 17 residues. Using a J-beta primer mix together with a sample-barcoded 5' primer, a second PCR was run for roughly 6 to 11 cycles. A single record per CDR3 protein comes from TCRdb applying MiXCR to the 5' RACE reads. This sample has 760,000 or so distinct CDR3 sequences, with around 25% found just once. These same data were also listed under a study on T cells of mothers and their children. That investigation notes: A second PCR was performed with the M1S primer. This primer added sample barcodes and 2-4 random nucleotides. Mothers gave over 8 million TCR beta CDR3 reads each, and children some 3 million each. No clone of persistent microchimeric T cells was detected.

This clonotype was sampled from a boy aged 10-17 years in good health. Sequenced material: blood. The rearrangement uses TRBV6-5 and TRBJ1-3; the D is unclear. The CDR3 loop is CASSYSGTGVRWDTIYF. Here the CDR3 DNA reads TGTGCCAGCAGTTACTCCGGAACTGGAGTTCGTTGGGACACCATATATTTT.